In this sample, the clone carrying this T cell receptor (beta chain) turned up a few times. The antigen is not known. The PCR used 60 Vbeta and 13 Jbeta primers. This table comes from immunoSEQ multiplex PCR, and its TCRdb copy is limited to in-frame clones, with some not included. The data contain 130,000 or so clones, 65% to 80% of them singletons. This entry is derived from a study of cytomegalovirus exposure and HLA in healthy donors. Points from the study as a whole: Later analysis identified 16,000 or so TCR beta sequences associated with HLA alleles, using a false discovery rate threshold of 0.05. Later analysis associated a missense DCLRE1C variant with TCR beta V- and J-gene trimming.

Trimming cost V 5 bases and J 6 bases, with 7 bases left between them. The CDR3 is made up of 11 amino acids. CDR1 is MNHEY, CDR2 SVGAGI, per germline. The sequenced sample was PBMCs. The V call is TRBV6-5, the J call TRBJ1-1; D remains ambiguous. This receptor was identified in a woman in her thirties or forties in good health and CMV-seropositive. CDR3 loop: CASSRGSEAFF. The CDR3 DNA follows: TGTGCCAGCAGTCGGGGTTCTGAAGCTTTCTTT.